This TCR beta chain was found in a study of patients and donors after allogeneic stem cell transplantation. Trimming took 6 bases from V and 2 from J, leaving 10 bases between them. There are 13 residues in the CDR3. The germline V gene encodes CDR1 MNHNS and CDR2 SASEGT. TCRdb used MiXCR to reprocess the RT-PCR reads, holding one entry per CDR3 protein. The sample holds about 210,000 distinct CDR3 sequences, around two fifths seen once. The receptor's source is a human donor who was either an allogeneic HSCT recipient or a stem cell or donor lymphocyte infusion donor (not recorded which). It is not recorded whose cells these are; they may come from a transplant donor. Sequenced material: blood, either unsorted or a sorted T cell fraction (not recorded which). The chain links TRBV6-1 to TRBJ1-2, with D possibly matching TRBD1 (5 bases). This chain's CDR3 is CASSRPGNYGYTF. The CDR3 DNA reads TGTGCCAGCAGCCGACCAGGGAACTATGGCTACACCTTC.